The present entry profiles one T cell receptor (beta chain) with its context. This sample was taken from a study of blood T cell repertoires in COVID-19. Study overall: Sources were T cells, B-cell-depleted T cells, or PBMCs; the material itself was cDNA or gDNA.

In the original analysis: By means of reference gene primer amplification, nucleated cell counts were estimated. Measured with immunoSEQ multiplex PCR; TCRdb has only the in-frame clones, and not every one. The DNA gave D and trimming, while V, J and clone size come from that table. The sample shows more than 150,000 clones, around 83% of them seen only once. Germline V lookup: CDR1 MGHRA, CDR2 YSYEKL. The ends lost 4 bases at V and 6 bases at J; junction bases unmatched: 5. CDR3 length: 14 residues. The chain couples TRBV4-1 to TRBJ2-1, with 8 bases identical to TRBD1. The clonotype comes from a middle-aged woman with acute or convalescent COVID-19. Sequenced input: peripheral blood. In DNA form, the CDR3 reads TGCGCCAGCAGCCGAGGGACAGGTTTCAATGAGCAGTTCTTC. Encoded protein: CASSRGTGFNEQFF.